This T cell receptor beta chain was recorded in a study of blood T cell repertoires in COVID-19. Study in general: The United States, Italy and Spain supplied acute and convalescent COVID-19 samples.

This CDR3 comprises 15 residues. V trimming: 5 bases; J trimming: 3 bases; junction bases outside the gene matches: 9. CDR1 and CDR2 from the germline V gene are MNHEY and SMNVEV (reference sequence). Data came from immunoSEQ multiplex PCR; TCRdb stores just in-frame clones and leaves some out. The table records about 220,000 clones, 83% of them present only once. The receptor was isolated from a woman aged 40 to 50 who had been exposed to COVID-19. The chain combines TRBV27 with TRBJ2-7, with 8 bases lining up with TRBD1. The sequenced material came from PBMCs or T cells enriched from blood (not recorded which). CDR3 amino acids: CASSPPDREGYEQYF. DNA for the CDR3: TGTGCCAGCAGTCCCCCGGACAGGGAAGGCTACGAGCAGTACTTC.